What follows is one T cell receptor beta chain and its context. Its antigen is not known. The entry originates in a study of blood T cells in healthy people across ages. Whole-study findings and limits: Expanded clonotype shifts may have been confounded, as the donors had an unknown CMV status.

A sample-barcoded 5' primer and a J-beta primer mix were used in a second PCR of about 7 to 12 cycles. With 12 random nucleotides, a template-switch adaptor tagged each individual cDNA molecule. Every individual sample yielded 2.5 million or more paired-end reads (each containing CDR3). Via MiXCR, TCRdb re-called the 5' RACE reads, giving one row per CDR3 protein. The sample lists 1.5 million to 2 million distinct CDR3 sequences, 28% occurring once. The CDR3 loop spans 16 amino acids. Germline V gene data show CDR1 as SGHRS and CDR2 as YFSETQ. V was trimmed by 4 bases and J by 7 bases, leaving 24 bases between them.

Sequencing was done on a sample of blood. The receptor was derived from a woman in her 30s in good health. The chain joins TRBV5-1 to TRBJ2-7; no firm D call. The CDR3 loop reads CASSVMSDRFGNEQYF. The CDR3 DNA sequence: TGCGCCAGCAGCGTGATGTCGGACCGTTTTGGAAATGAGCAGTACTTC.